These 19 T cell receptor beta chains were all obtained from the same sample, sequenced in a study of blood T cell repertoires in COVID-19. Sequencing used immunoSEQ multiplex PCR; TCRdb keeps in-frame clones, though not all of them. The profile shows about 310,000 clones, 70% to 90% of them singletons. The material sequenced was peripheral blood. The receptors shown here come from a man between 65 and 79 years old with acute or convalescent COVID-19.

This rearrangement joins TRBV7-9 to TRBJ1-2, with TRBD1 as a possible D gene (5 bases). Trimming left V 5 bases short and J 9 bases short, with 16 bases between. CDR1 is SEHNR, CDR2 FQNEAQ, per germline (reference sequence). CDR3 size: 13 residues. CDR3 protein: CASSPIGADSYTF. The CDR3 DNA follows: TGTGCCAGCAGCCCGATAGGGGCCGACAGCTACACCTTC.

The V call is TRBV28, the J call TRBJ2-1; D is perhaps TRBD1 (5 bases). The CDR3 totals 12 residues. Germline-derived CDR1 and CDR2 are MDHEN and SYDVKM. V was cut by 7 bases and J by 8 bases, with 12 bases left in between. CDR3 nucleotides: TGTGCCAGCAATGCGCAGGGTGATGAGCAGTTCTTC. It encodes CASNAQGDEQFF.

The chain recombines TRBV6-1 with TRBJ1-6; no firm D call. Germline V lookup: CDR1 MNHNS, CDR2 SASEGT. There are 15 residues in the CDR3. Trimming pared 2 bases from V and 14 bases from J, leaving 19 bases between. CDR3 loop: CASSESSQASLTLHF. The CDR3 DNA sequence: TGTGCCAGCAGTGAATCGAGCCAGGCCAGTTTGACCCTCCACTTT.

DNA of the CDR3: TGTGCCACCAGTTCCACGGAGACGGCCTCTAACTATGGCTACACCTTC. Its translation is CATSSTETASNYGYTF. The chain carries TRBV24-1 and TRBJ1-2; D ambiguous. Germline V gene lookup returns CDR1 KGHDR and CDR2 SFDVKD. The V end was cut by 6 bases, the J end by 0 bases, with 16 bases between. CDR3 length: 16 amino acids.

CDR3 in amino acids: CASSPGQSNQPQHF. As DNA, the CDR3 is TGTGCCAGTTCACCCGGACAGTCCAATCAGCCCCAGCATTTT. The rearrangement links TRBV19 to TRBJ1-5; a possible D gene is TRBD1 (6 bases). The germline CDR1 and CDR2 sequences are LNHDA and SQIVND (reference sequence). The CDR3 has 14 residues. V shed 8 bases and J shed 3 bases, with 14 bases lying between them.

The chain is built from TRBV10-3 and TRBJ2-7; TRBD1 matches at 8 bases. The CDR3 is made up of 16 amino acids. V was pared by 0 bases and J by 5 bases, with 9 bases of the junction left unmatched. The germline V gene has CDR1 ENHRY and CDR2 SYGVKD. Here the CDR3 reads CAISESVGRGLNEQYF. As DNA, the CDR3 is TGTGCCATCAGTGAGTCGGTAGGCAGGGGGCTCAACGAGCAGTACTTC.

J is TRBJ1-1 and V is TRBV14; D call uncertain. The V end was cut by 5 bases, the J end by 1 base, with 8 bases between. The CDR3 is 13 residues long. The germline V gene encodes CDR1 SGHDN and CDR2 FVKESK. Here the CDR3 DNA reads TGTGCCAGCAGCGCTTCGAGGAACACTGAAGCTTTCTTT. It yields the protein CASSASRNTEAFF.

This clone was detected only a few times. The rearrangement joins TRBV5-1 to TRBJ1-4; 9 bases map to TRBD1. Germline V gene sequence: CDR1 SGHRS, CDR2 YFSETQ. V lost 4 bases and J lost 7; bases outside the gene matches: 11. This CDR3 spans 16 amino acids. CDR3: CASSPRDRDPPEKLFF. The CDR3 nucleotides read TGCGCCAGCAGCCCTAGGGACAGGGATCCCCCTGAAAAACTGTTTTTT.

The V and J genes are TRBV28 and TRBJ2-7; TRBD2 aligns across 7 bases. The CDR3 totals 16 residues. The V gene's germline CDR1 is MDHEN and CDR2 SYDVKM. J was trimmed by 4 bases and V by 5 bases; bases with no gene match: 14. The CDR3 here is CASSTLRLAGQYEQYF. The CDR3 DNA follows: TGTGCCAGCAGTACCCTAAGACTAGCCGGGCAATACGAGCAGTACTTC.

This chain uses TRBV27 with TRBJ1-3; D remains unclear. V was clipped by 0 bases and J by 0 bases, with 6 bases between them. The length of the CDR3 is 15 residues. In germline, CDR1 is MNHEY, CDR2 SMNVEV (reference sequence). The CDR3 here is CASSLSLASGNTIYF. The CDR3 DNA reads as TGTGCCAGCAGTTTATCGCTGGCCTCTGGAAACACCATATATTTT.

The gene calls are TRBV11-3 and TRBJ2-5, with 8 bases matching TRBD2. CDR1 and CDR2 (germline): SGHNT, YENEEA. The junction had 0 bases not matched to a gene; V was cut back by 5 bases and J by 4 bases. The CDR3 totals 12 residues. CDR3 amino acids: CASSREGETQYF. The CDR3, as DNA: TGTGCCAGCAGCCGGGAGGGAGAGACCCAGTACTTC.

This clone came up once. The chain recombines TRBV10-1 with TRBJ2-7; D not certain. The ends were cut back, 5 bases at V and 4 bases at J, with 3 bases in the middle. The CDR3 length is 10 residues. Germline assignment: CDR1 WNHNN and CDR2 SYGVQD (reference sequence). CDR3 nucleotides: TGCGCCAGCAGTCGTTACGAGCAGTACTTC. It encodes CASSRYEQYF.

The chain has TRBV15 and TRBJ2-3, with TRBD1 matching over 11 bases. The CDR3 spans 16 residues. The V and J ends lost 3 bases and 3 bases, in that order; junction bases with no gene match: 5. CDR1 LNHNV and CDR2 YYDKDF come from the germline V gene (reference sequence). The CDR3 reads CATSREGQGATDTQYF. Here the CDR3 DNA reads TGTGCCACCAGCAGGGAAGGACAGGGGGCAACAGATACGCAGTATTTT.

This clone appeared a few times. V is TRBV29-1 and J is TRBJ2-7; TRBD2 is a possible D gene (6 bases). The V end lost 6 bases, the J end lost 0 bases, and 18 bases lay between the germline ends. The CDR3 has 15 amino acids. Per germline, CDR1 SQVTM and CDR2 ANQGSEA. The CDR3 sequence is CSVLGGVGSSYEQYF. For the CDR3, the DNA is TGCAGCGTCCTCGGAGGGGTGGGGAGCTCCTACGAGCAGTACTTC.

This chain links TRBV24-1 with TRBJ2-3; no definite D call. The V gene lost 4 bases and the J gene lost 3 bases, with 7 bases spanning the gap. Germline CDR1 is KGHDR and CDR2 is SFDVKD. This CDR3 has 13 amino acids. The CDR3 DNA sequence: TGTGCCACCAGTGACCGCAGTACAGATACGCAGTATTTT. This encodes CATSDRSTDTQYF.

V usage is TRBV29-1 and J usage is TRBJ2-5; 7 nucleotides match TRBD2. From germline, CDR1 is SQVTM and CDR2 ANQGSEA. V trimming: 5 bases; J trimming: 0 bases; junction bases outside the gene matches: 6. The CDR3 extends over 14 amino acids. The CDR3 reads CSVRLAVYQETQYF. CDR3 coding DNA: TGCAGCGTTCGGCTAGCGGTTTACCAAGAGACCCAGTACTTC.

The count of this clone is one. V gene TRBV28 combines with J gene TRBJ1-6; TRBD1 might be the D (6 bases). This CDR3 has 17 residues. The germline CDR1 and CDR2 sequences are MDHEN and SYDVKM. Trimming pared 4 bases from V and 4 bases from J, leaving 17 bases between. CDR3: CASSSVQGGRYNSPLHF. DNA of the CDR3: TGTGCCAGCAGTTCGGTACAGGGTGGTCGTTATAATTCACCCCTCCACTTT.

The V gene is TRBV4-1, the J gene TRBJ2-2; 10 positions match TRBD1. The CDR3 contains 16 residues. With V trimmed by 4 bases and J by 3 bases, 5 bases remained unmatched. Germline CDR1 is MGHRA and CDR2 is YSYEKL. The CDR3 nucleotides are TGCGCCAGCAGCCTTAGACAGGGGGCGGACACCGGGGAGCTGTTTTTT. It is translated as CASSLRQGADTGELFF.

This chain uses TRBV2 with TRBJ1-3; D unresolved. CDR1 is SNHLY and CDR2 is FYNNEI in the germline V gene. This CDR3 region has 17 residues. V was cut by 3 bases and J by 1 base, with 16 bases left in between. The CDR3, as DNA: TGTGCCAGCAGTGATGTTGGAGGTCCGGCGTCTGGAAACACCATATATTTT. Residues: CASSDVGGPASGNTIYF.